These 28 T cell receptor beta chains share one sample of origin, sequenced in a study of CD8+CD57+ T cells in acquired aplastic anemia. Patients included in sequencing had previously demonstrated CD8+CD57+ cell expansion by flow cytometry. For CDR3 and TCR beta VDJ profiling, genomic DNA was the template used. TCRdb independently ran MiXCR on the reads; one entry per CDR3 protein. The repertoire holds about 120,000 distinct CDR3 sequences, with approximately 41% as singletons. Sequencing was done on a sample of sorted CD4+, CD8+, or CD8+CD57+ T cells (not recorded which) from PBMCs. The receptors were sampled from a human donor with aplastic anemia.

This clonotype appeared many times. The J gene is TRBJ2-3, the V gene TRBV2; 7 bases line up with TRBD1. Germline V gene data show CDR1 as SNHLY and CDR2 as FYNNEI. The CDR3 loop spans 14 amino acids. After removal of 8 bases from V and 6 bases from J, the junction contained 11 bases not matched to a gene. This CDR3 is CASWKDRSRDTQYF. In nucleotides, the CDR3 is TGTGCCAGCTGGAAGGACAGGTCTAGGGATACGCAGTATTTT.

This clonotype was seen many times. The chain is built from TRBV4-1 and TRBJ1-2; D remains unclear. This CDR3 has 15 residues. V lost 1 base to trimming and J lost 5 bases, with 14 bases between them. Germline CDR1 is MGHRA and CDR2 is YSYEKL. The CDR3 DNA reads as TGCGCCAGCAGCCAAGTGGGCTACTCGAGTTATGGCTACACCTTC. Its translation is CASSQVGYSSYGYTF.

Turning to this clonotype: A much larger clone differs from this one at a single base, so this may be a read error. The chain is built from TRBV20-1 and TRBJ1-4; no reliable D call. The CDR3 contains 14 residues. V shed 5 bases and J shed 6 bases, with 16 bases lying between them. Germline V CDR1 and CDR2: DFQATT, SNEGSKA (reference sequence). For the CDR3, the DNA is TGCAGTGCTCCCTCGGAAAGGAGCGATGAAAAACTGTTTTTT. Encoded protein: CSAPSERSDEKLFF.

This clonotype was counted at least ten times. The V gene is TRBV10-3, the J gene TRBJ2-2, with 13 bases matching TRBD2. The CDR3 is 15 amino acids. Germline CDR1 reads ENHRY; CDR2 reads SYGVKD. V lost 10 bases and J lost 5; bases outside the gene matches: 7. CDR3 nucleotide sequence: TGTGCCAGAACCCGGACTAGCGGGGGAACCGGGGAGCTGTTTTTT. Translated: CARTRTSGGTGELFF.

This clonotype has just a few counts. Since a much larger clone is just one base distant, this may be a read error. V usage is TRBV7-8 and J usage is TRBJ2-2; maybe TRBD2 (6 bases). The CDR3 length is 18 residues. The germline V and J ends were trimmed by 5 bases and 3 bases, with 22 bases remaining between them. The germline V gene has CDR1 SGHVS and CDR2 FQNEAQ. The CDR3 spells CASSPQRPGTAHTGELFF. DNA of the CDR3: TGTGCCAGCAGCCCTCAGAGGCCCGGGACTGCGCACACCGGGGAGCTGTTTTTT.

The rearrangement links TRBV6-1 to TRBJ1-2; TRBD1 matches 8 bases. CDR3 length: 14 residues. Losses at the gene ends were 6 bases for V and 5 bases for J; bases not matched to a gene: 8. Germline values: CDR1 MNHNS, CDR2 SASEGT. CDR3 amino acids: CASSTGDRLYGYTF. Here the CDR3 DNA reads TGTGCCAGCAGCACCGGGGACAGGTTGTATGGCTACACCTTC.

CDR3 sequence: CASSLRPGTPTWVSYNEQFF. DNA of the CDR3: TGTGCCAGCAGCTTACGTCCCGGAACCCCTACCTGGGTCTCCTACAATGAGCAGTTCTTC. This chain connects TRBV7-6 to TRBJ2-1; D is ambiguous. Germline V gene sequence: CDR1 SGHVS, CDR2 FNYEAQ. Trimming removed 2 bases at V and 0 bases at J, with 23 bases between. The CDR3 length is 20 residues.

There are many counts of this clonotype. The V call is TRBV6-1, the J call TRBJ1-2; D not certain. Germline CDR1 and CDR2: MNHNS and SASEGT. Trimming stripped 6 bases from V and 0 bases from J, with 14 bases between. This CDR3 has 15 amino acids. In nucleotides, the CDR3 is TGTGCCAGCAGCCAGACGGGAGTAGCTAACTATGGCTACACCTTC. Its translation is CASSQTGVANYGYTF.

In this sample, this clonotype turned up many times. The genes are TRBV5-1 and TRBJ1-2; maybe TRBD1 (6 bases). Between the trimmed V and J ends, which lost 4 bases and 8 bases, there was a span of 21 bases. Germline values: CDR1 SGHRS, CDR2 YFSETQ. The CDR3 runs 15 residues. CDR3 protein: CASSLTTGWADGYTF. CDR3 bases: TGCGCCAGCAGCCTAACTACAGGGTGGGCAGACGGCTACACCTTC. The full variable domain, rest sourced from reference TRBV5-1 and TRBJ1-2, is KAGVTQTPRYLIKTRGQQVTLSCSPISGHRSVSWYQQTPGQGLQFLFEYFSETQRNKGNFPGRFSGRQFSNSRSEMNVSTLELGDSALYLCASSLTTGWADGYTFGSGTRLTVV.

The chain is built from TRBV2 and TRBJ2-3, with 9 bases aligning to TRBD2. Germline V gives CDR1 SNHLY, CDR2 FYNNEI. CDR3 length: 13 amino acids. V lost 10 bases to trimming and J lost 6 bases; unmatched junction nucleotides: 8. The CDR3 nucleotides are TGTGCCATCACGGCTAGCGGGGCGGATACGCAGTATTTT. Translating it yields CAITASGADTQYF.

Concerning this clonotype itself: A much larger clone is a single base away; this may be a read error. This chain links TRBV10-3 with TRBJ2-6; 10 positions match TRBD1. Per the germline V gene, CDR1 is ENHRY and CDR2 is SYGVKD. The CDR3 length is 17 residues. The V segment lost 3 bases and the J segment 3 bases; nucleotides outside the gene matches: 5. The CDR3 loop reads CAISDRQGAIGANVLTF. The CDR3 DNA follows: TGTGCCATCAGTGACCGACAGGGGGCGATTGGGGCCAACGTCCTGACTTTC.

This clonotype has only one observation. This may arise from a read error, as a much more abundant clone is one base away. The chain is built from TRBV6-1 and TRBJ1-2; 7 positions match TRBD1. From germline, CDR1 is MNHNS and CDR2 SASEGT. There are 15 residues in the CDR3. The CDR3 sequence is CARSPNWDSYYGYTF. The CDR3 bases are TGTGCCCGCAGTCCAAATTGGGACAGCTACTATGGCTACACCTTC.

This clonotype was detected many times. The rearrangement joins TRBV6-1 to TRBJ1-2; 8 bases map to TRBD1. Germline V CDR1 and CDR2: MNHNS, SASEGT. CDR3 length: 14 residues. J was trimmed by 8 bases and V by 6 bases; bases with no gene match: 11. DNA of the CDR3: TGTGCCAGCAGACCGGGGACAGGTTCGGTCGGCTACACCTTC. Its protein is CASRPGTGSVGYTF.

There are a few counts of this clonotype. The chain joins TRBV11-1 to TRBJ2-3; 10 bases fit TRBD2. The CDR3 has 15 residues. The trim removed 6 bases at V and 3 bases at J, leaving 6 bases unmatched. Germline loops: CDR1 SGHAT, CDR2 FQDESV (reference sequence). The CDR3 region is CASSPSGGATDTQYF. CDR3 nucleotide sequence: TGTGCCAGCAGTCCGAGCGGGGGGGCGACAGATACGCAGTATTTT.

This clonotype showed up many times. The CDR3 region is CASSVHRVAGSDTQYF. The CDR3 DNA sequence: TGTGCCAGCAGCGTACACAGGGTAGCAGGGTCTGATACGCAGTATTTT. The chain joins TRBV11-1 to TRBJ2-3; maybe TRBD1 (6 bases). The germline gives CDR1 SGHAT, CDR2 FQDESV (reference sequence). V lost 5 bases to trimming and J lost 6 bases, with 21 bases between them. The CDR3 is 16 residues long.

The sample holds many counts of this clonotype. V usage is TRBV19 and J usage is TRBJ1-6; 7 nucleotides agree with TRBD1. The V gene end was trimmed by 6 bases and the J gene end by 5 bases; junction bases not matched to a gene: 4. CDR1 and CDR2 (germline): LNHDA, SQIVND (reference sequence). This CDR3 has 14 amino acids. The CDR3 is CASSRQGDNSPLHF. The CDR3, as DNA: TGTGCCAGTAGCCGACAGGGTGATAATTCACCCCTCCACTTT.

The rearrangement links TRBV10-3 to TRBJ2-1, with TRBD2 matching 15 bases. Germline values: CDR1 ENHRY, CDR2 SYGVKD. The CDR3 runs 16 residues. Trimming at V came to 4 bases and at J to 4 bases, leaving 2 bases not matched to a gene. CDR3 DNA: TGTGCCATCAGTGTGGGACTAGCGGGGGGTTACAATGAGCAGTTCTTC. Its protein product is CAISVGLAGGYNEQFF.

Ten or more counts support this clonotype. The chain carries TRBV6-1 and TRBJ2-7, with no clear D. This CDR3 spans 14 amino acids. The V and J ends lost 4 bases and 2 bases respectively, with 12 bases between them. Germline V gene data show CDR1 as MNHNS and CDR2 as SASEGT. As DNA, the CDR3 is TGTGCCAGCAGTGTTCACAGTTCTACCTACGAGCAGTACGTC. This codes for CASSVHSSTYEQYV.

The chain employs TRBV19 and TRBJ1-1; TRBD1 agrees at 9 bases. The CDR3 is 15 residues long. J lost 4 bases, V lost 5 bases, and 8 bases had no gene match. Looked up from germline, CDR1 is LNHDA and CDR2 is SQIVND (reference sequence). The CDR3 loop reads CASSAGQGWGTEAFF. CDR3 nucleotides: TGTGCCAGTAGTGCGGGACAGGGCTGGGGCACTGAAGCTTTCTTT.

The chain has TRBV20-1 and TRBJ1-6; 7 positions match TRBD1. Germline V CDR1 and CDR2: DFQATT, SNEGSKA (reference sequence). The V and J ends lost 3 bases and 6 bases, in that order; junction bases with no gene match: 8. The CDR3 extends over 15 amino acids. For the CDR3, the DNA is TGCAGTGCTAGGGGAACGAGACAGGGTAATTCACCCCTCCACTTT. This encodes CSARGTRQGNSPLHF.

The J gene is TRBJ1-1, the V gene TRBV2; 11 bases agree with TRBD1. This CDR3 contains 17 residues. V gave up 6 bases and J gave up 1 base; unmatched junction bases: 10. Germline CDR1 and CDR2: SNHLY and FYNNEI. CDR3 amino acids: CASSSNGQGAPNTEAFF. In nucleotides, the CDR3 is TGTGCCAGCAGCTCTAATGGACAGGGGGCGCCGAACACTGAAGCTTTCTTT.

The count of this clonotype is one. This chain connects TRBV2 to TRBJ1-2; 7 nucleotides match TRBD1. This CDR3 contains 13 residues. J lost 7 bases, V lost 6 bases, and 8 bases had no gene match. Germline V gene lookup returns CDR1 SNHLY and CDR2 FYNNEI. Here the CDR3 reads CASRVDRDRGYTF. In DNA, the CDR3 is TGTGCCAGCAGGGTTGACAGGGACCGTGGCTACACCTTC.

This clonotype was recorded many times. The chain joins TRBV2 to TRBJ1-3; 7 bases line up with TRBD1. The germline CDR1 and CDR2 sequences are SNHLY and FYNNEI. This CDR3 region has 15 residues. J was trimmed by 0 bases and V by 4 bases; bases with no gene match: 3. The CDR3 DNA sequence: TGTGCCAGCAGTGGAGACAGGGCCTCTGGAAACACCATATATTTT. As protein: CASSGDRASGNTIYF. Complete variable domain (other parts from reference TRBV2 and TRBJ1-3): EPEVTQTPSHQVTQMGQEVILRCVPISNHLYFYWYRQILGQKVEFLVSFYNNEISEKSEIFDDQFSVERPDGSNFTLKIRSTKLEDSAMYFCASSGDRASGNTIYFGEGSWLTVV.

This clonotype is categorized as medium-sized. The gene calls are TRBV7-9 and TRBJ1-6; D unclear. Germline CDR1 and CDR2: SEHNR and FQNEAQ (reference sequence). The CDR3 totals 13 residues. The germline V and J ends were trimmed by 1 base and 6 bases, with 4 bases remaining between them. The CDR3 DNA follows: TGTGCCAGCAGCTTAGAATCTAATTCACCCCTCCACTTT. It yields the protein CASSLESNSPLHF. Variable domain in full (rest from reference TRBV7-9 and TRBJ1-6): DTGVSQNPRHKITKRGQNVTFRCDPISEHNRLYWYRQTLGQGPEFLTYFQNEAQLEKSRLLSDRFSAERPKGSFSTLEIQRTEQGDSAMYLCASSLESNSPLHFGNGTRLTVT.

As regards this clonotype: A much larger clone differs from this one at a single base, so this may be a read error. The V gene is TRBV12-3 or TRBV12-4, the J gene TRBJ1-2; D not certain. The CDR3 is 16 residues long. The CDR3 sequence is CASTHPSISHQYGYAF. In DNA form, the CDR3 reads TGTGCCAGCACCCACCCCTCGATCTCACATCAATATGGCTACGCCTTC.

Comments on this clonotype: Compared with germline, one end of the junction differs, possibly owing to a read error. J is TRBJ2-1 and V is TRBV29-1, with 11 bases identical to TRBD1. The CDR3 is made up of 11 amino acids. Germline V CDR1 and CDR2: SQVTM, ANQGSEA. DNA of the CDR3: TGCAGCGCCACTATTCCGGGACAGGGGGGCTTC. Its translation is CSATIPGQGGF.

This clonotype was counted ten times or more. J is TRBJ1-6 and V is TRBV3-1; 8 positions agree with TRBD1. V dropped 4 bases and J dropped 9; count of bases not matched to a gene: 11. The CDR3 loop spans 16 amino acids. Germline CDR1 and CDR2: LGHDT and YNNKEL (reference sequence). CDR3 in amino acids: CASSPRPQGASSPLHF. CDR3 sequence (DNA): TGTGCCAGCAGCCCAAGGCCTCAGGGGGCGAGTTCACCCCTCCACTTT.

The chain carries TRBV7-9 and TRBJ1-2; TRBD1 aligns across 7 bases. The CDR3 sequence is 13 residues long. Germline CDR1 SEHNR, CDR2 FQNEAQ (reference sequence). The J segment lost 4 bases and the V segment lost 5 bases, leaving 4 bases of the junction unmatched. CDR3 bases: TGTGCCAGCAGCCTCGGGACAGCCTATGGCTACACCTTC. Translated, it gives CASSLGTAYGYTF.